This T cell receptor (beta chain) was recorded in a study of cytomegalovirus exposure and HLA in healthy donors. These donors, healthy bone marrow donors, were studied. There are 14 residues in the CDR3. V was pared by 4 bases and J by 7 bases, with 9 bases of the junction left unmatched. Per the germline V gene, CDR1 is SEHNR and CDR2 is FQNEAQ (reference sequence). The primer mix had 60 Vbeta and 13 Jbeta primers. Methods used by the authors: In a later analysis, the count reached about 75 million unique TCR beta chains, with 8.5 million to 14 million shared. Only in-frame clones appear in the TCRdb table, and some are missing; sequencing was by immunoSEQ multiplex PCR. V and J calls and clone size are those listed in that table; D and trimming were worked out from the DNA. This table has some 80,000 clones, approximately 60% appearing once. This clone was picked up one time.

The sequencing sample was made of PBMCs. The clonotype originates from a male donor in good health and CMV-seropositive. V and J are TRBV7-9 and TRBJ2-7; TRBD1 matches 8 bases. The CDR3 DNA reads as TGTGCCAGCAGCTACCCAGGACAGGGCGGGGAGCAGTACTTC. Translated, it gives CASSYPGQGGEQYF. The whole variable domain, filled in from reference TRBV7-9 and TRBJ2-7, reads DTGVSQNPRHKITKRGQNVTFRCDPISEHNRLYWYRQTLGQGPEFLTYFQNEAQLEKSRLLSDRFSAERPKGSFSTLEIQRTEQGDSAMYLCASSYPGQGGEQYFGPGTRLTVT.